This TCR beta chain was obtained from a study of beta chain features in type 1 diabetes. The investigators reverse transcribed all of the isolated RNA, so they sequenced expressed TCRB transcripts. Generated by immunoSEQ multiplex PCR, the TCRdb table keeps only in-frame clones and is missing some. The sample contains about 320,000 clones, about 14% of which appear only once. This CDR3 has 16 residues. CDR1 SGDLS and CDR2 YYNGEE come from the germline V gene. The junction had 11 bases not matched to a gene; V was cut back by 4 bases and J by 6 bases. This clone was seen a few times. This sequence originates from a man aged 30 to 45 in good health. V usage is TRBV9 and J usage is TRBJ1-2; 11 bases fit TRBD1. The sample taken for sequencing was central memory CD4+ T cells from blood. This chain's CDR3 is CASSLSWTGGANGYTF. For the CDR3, the DNA is TGTGCCAGCAGCCTTAGTTGGACAGGGGGCGCCAATGGCTACACCTTC.